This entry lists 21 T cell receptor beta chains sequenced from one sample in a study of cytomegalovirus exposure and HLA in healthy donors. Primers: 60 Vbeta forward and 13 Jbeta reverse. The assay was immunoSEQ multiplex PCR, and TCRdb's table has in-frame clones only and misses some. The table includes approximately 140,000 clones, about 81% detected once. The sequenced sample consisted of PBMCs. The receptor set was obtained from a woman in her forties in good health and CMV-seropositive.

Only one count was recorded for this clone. The CDR3, as DNA: TGCGCCAGCAATGCGGCCGGGGGGAATGAGCAGTTCTTC. This encodes CASNAAGGNEQFF. The rearrangement joins TRBV5-1 to TRBJ2-1; TRBD2 agrees at 7 bases. The CDR3 loop spans 13 amino acids. The V and J ends lost 6 bases and 7 bases, in that order; junction bases with no gene match: 7. The germline V gene encodes CDR1 SGHRS and CDR2 YFSETQ.

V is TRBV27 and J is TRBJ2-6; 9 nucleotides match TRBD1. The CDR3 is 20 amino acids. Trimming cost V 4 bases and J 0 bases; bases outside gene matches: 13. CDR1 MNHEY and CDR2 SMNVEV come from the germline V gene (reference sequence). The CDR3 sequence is CASSWPPPGQGRSGANVLTF. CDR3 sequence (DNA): TGTGCCAGCAGTTGGCCCCCACCGGGACAGGGTCGCTCTGGGGCCAACGTCCTGACTTTC.

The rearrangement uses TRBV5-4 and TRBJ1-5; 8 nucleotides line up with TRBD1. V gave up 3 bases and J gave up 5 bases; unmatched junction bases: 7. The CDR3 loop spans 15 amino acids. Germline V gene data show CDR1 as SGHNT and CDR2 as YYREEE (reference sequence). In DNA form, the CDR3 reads TGTGCCAGCAGCTCAGGACAGGGTTGGGATCAGCCCCAGCATTTT. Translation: CASSSGQGWDQPQHF.

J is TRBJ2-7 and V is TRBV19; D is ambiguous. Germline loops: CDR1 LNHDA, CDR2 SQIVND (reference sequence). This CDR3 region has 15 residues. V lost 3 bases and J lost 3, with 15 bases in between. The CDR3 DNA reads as TGTGCCAGTAGTATTTCCGGCAGCGTATTCTACGAGCAGTACTTC. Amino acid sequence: CASSISGSVFYEQYF.

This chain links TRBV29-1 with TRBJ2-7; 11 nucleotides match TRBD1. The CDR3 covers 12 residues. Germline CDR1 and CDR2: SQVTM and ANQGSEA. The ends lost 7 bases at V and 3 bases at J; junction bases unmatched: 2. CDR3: CSGGQGVYEQYF. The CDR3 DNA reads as TGCAGCGGGGGACAGGGGGTCTACGAGCAGTACTTC.

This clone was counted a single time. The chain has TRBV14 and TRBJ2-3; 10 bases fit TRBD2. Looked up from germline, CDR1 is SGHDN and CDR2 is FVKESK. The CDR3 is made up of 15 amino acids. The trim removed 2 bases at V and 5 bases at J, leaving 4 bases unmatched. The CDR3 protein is CASSQSLAGVDTQYF. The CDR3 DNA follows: TGTGCCAGCAGCCAATCCCTAGCGGGAGTAGATACGCAGTATTTT.

Here the CDR3 DNA reads TGCAGCGCCAGGGAGGGTAATTCACCCCTCCACTTT. Protein: CSAREGNSPLHF. The chain employs TRBV29-1 and TRBJ1-6; a weak D match, TRBD1 (5 bases). CDR1 SQVTM and CDR2 ANQGSEA come from the germline V gene. CDR3 length equals 12 residues. V was pared by 7 bases and J by 6 bases, with 10 bases between.

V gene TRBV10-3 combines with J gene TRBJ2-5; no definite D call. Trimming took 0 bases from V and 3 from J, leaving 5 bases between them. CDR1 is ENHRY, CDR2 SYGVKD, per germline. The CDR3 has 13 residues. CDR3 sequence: CAISESEKETQYF. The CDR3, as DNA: TGTGCCATCAGTGAGTCGGAGAAAGAGACCCAGTACTTC.

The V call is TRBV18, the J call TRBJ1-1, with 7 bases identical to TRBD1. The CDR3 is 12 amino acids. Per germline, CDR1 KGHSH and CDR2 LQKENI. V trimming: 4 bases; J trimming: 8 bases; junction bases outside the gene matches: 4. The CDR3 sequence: CASSLGQEEAFF. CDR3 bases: TGTGCCAGCTCACTCGGACAGGAGGAAGCTTTCTTT.

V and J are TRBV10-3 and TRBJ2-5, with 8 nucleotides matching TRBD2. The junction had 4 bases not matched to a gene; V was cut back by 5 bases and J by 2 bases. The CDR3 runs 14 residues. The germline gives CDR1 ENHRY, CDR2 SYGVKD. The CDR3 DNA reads TGTGCCATCAGTCAGACTAGCGAGCAAGAGACCCAGTACTTC. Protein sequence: CAISQTSEQETQYF.

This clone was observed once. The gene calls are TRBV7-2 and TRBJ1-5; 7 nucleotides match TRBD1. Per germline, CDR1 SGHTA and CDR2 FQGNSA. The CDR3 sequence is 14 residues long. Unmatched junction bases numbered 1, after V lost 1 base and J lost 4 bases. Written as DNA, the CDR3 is TGTGCCAGCAGCTTAGACAGGGGAAATCAGCCCCAGCATTTT. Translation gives CASSLDRGNQPQHF.

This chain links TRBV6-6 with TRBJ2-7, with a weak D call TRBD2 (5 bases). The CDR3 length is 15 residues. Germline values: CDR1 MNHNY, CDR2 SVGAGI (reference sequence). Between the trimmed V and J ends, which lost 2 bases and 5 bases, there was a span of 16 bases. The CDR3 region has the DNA TGTGCCAGCAGTTACGCCCAAGTAGGGAGAGACGAGCAGTACTTC. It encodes CASSYAQVGRDEQYF.

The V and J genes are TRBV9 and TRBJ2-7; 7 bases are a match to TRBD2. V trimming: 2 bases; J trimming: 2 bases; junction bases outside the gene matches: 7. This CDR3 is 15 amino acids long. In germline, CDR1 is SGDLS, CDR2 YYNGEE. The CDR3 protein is CASSVRGGGAYEQYF. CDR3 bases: TGTGCCAGCAGCGTGCGTGGGGGGGGAGCCTACGAGCAGTACTTC.

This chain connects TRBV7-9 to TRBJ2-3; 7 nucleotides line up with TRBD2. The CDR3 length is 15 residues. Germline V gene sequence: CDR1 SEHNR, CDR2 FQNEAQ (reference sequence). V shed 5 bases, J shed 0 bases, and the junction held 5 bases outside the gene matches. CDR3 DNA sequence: TGTGCCAGCAGCCAGACTAGCCTTAGCACAGATACGCAGTATTTT. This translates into CASSQTSLSTDTQYF.

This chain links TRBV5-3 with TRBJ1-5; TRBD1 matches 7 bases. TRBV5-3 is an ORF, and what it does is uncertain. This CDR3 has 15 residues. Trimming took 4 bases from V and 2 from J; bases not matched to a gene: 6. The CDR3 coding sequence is TGTGCCAGAAGCCACGACAGGGACTGCAATCAGCCCCAGCATTTT. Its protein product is CARSHDRDCNQPQHF.

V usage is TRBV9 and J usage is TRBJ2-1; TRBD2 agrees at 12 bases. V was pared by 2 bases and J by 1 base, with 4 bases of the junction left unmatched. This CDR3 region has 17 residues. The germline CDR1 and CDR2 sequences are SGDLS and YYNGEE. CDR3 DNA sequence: TGTGCCAGCAGCGTTAAACTAGCGGGGGGATCCTACAATGAGCAGTTCTTC. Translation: CASSVKLAGGSYNEQFF.

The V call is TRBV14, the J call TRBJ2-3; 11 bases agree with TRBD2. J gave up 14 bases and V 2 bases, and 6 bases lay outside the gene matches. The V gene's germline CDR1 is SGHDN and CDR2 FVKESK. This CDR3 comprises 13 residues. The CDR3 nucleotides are TGTGCCAGCAGCCAAAAACTAGCGGGGGCGTCGTATTTT. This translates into CASSQKLAGASYF.

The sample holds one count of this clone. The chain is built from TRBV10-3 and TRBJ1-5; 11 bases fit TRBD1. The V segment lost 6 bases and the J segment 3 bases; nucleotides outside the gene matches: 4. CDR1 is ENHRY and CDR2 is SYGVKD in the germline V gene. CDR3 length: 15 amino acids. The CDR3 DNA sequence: TGTGCCATCAGGGAGGACAGGGGGCCCAATCAGCCCCAGCATTTT. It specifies CAIREDRGPNQPQHF.

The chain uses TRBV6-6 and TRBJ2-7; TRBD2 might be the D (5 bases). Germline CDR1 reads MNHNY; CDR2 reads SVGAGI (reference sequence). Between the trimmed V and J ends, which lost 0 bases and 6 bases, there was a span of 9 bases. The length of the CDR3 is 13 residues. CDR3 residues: CASSYSGGREQYF. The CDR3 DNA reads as TGTGCCAGCAGTTACTCGGGCGGGCGCGAGCAGTACTTC.

The DNA for the CDR3 is TGTGCCAGCAGCTCTGACAGAGGACTATTACCCTCTGGGGCCAACGTCCTGACTTTC. Translated: CASSSDRGLLPSGANVLTF. V gene TRBV5-6 combines with J gene TRBJ2-6; D perhaps matches TRBD2 (6 bases). Per the germline V gene, CDR1 is SGHDT and CDR2 is YYEEEE. With 3 bases removed from V and 0 bases from J, the gap between germline ends came to 19 bases. This CDR3 is built from 19 residues.

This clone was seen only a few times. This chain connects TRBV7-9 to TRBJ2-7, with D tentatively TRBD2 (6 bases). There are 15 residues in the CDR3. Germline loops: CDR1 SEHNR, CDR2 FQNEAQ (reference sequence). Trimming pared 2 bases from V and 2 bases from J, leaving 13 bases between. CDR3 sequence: CASSLLADVTYEQYF. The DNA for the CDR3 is TGTGCCAGCAGCTTATTAGCGGATGTCACCTACGAGCAGTACTTC.